This entry lists 22 T cell receptor beta chains sequenced from one sample in a study of shared clonotypes between healthy human individuals. Sequencing used immunoSEQ multiplex PCR; TCRdb keeps in-frame clones, though not all of them. The repertoire consists of almost 700,000 clones, with about 91% occurring once and the leading ten covering approximately 24%. CD45RO-negative cells were positively selected for CCR7, leaving out terminally differentiated effector memory CD45RA+ cells. The sequenced sample was naive CD8+ T cells sorted from blood. All receptors derive from a man aged 30-40 years in good health.

V usage is TRBV15 and J usage is TRBJ2-5, with D uncertain. The V gene lost 0 bases and the J gene lost 7 bases, with 12 bases spanning the gap. Per germline, CDR1 LNHNV and CDR2 YYDKDF (reference sequence). CDR3 length: 14 amino acids. CDR3 region: CATSRDSTDRTQYF. The CDR3 DNA sequence: TGTGCCACCAGCAGAGACTCGACGGACCGGACCCAGTACTTC.

About this clone: Other DNA sequences of this sample code for an identical CDR3. V usage is TRBV27 and J usage is TRBJ1-1, with TRBD1 matching over 9 bases. The ends lost 9 bases at V and 1 base at J; junction bases unmatched: 3. The CDR3 runs 13 residues. Germline CDR1 MNHEY, CDR2 SMNVEV (reference sequence). Written as DNA, the CDR3 is TGTGCCAGTTCGGGACAGGGGAACACTGAAGCTTTCTTT. Protein product: CASSGQGNTEAFF.

The V call is TRBV28, the J call TRBJ1-2; TRBD1 agrees at 8 bases. In germline, CDR1 is MDHEN, CDR2 SYDVKM. CDR3 length equals 15 residues. V gave up 6 bases and J gave up 4 bases; unmatched junction bases: 10. CDR3 protein: CASSKDRGRTYGYTF. DNA for the CDR3: TGTGCCAGCAGCAAAGACAGGGGTCGTACCTATGGCTACACCTTC.

The CDR3 DNA follows: TGTGCCAGCAGCTTAGAAGGATTTTGGGGAAATGAGCAGTTCTTC. This sequence encodes CASSLEGFWGNEQFF. This chain uses TRBV7-9 with TRBJ2-1; D is undetermined. V lost 1 base to trimming and J lost 7 bases, with 14 bases between them. This CDR3 has 15 amino acids. The germline V gene has CDR1 SEHNR and CDR2 FQNEAQ (reference sequence).

The rearrangement links TRBV10-3 to TRBJ2-7, with D unclear. Germline CDR1 is ENHRY and CDR2 is SYGVKD. Trimming took 0 bases from V and 0 from J, leaving 9 bases between them. This CDR3 region has 15 residues. CDR3 amino acids: CAISESGSSSYEQYF. The CDR3 DNA reads as TGTGCCATCAGTGAGTCTGGGTCCAGCTCCTACGAGCAGTACTTC.

The chain recombines TRBV4-1 with TRBJ2-7; 8 bases are a match to TRBD1. This CDR3 has 14 residues. V was clipped by 1 base and J by 5 bases; unmatched bases: 4. CDR1 and CDR2 (germline): MGHRA, YSYEKL. CDR3 DNA sequence: TGCGCCAGCAGCCAAGGGACAGGGTTCGACGAGCAGTACTTC. As protein: CASSQGTGFDEQYF.

The chain links TRBV7-6 to TRBJ2-3; 11 bases fit TRBD2. Trimming took 3 bases from V and 0 from J; bases not matched to a gene: 5. The germline gives CDR1 SGHVS, CDR2 FNYEAQ. CDR3 length: 17 amino acids. This CDR3 is CASSLRGLAGSTDTQYF. The CDR3 bases are TGTGCCAGCAGCTTGAGAGGACTAGCGGGTAGCACAGATACGCAGTATTTT.

This rearrangement joins TRBV4-1 to TRBJ2-3; D possibly corresponds to TRBD2 (5 bases). The CDR3 extends over 15 amino acids. V was clipped by 6 bases and J by 0 bases, with 13 bases between them. Looked up from germline, CDR1 is MGHRA and CDR2 is YSYEKL. In DNA form, the CDR3 reads TGCGCCAGCAGTCCACTGACTAAAAGCACAGATACGCAGTATTTT. Protein sequence: CASSPLTKSTDTQYF.

The chain links TRBV23-1 to TRBJ2-5; TRBD2 is a possible D gene (6 bases). TRBV23-1 is designated an ORF whose function remains uncertain. V was trimmed by 5 bases and J by 5 bases, leaving 12 bases between them. The CDR3 runs 13 residues. DNA of the CDR3: TGCGCCAGCAGTTCCCGGGACTGGGAGACCCAGTACTTC. This gives the protein CASSSRDWETQYF.

This clone has a count of ten or more. The chain has TRBV28 and TRBJ2-7; D possibly corresponds to TRBD1 (5 bases). The V and J ends lost 10 bases and 0 bases respectively, with 10 bases between them. CDR1 is MDHEN and CDR2 is SYDVKM in the germline V gene. The CDR3 is made up of 12 amino acids. The CDR3 here is CATTQDSYEQYF. As DNA, the CDR3 is TGTGCCACCACACAGGACTCCTACGAGCAGTACTTC. Together with reference TRBV28 and TRBJ2-7, the CDR3 gives the full variable domain: DVKVTQSSRYLVKRTGEKVFLECVQDMDHENMFWYRQDPGLGLRLIYFSYDVKMKEKGDIPEGYSVSREKKERFSLILESASTNQTSMYLCATTQDSYEQYFGPGTRLTVT.

The V call is TRBV27, the J call TRBJ2-3; tentative D call: TRBD2 (5 bases). From germline, CDR1 is MNHEY and CDR2 SMNVEV (reference sequence). V lost 6 bases and J 6 bases, leaving 7 bases between the germline ends. The CDR3 totals 11 residues. As DNA, the CDR3 is TGTGCCAGCAGGCGGGCCGATACGCAGTATTTT. It encodes CASRRADTQYF.

This rearrangement joins TRBV5-6 to TRBJ2-5; TRBD1 agrees at 8 bases. V lost 4 bases, J lost 1 base, and 15 bases stayed unmatched. Looked up from germline, CDR1 is SGHDT and CDR2 is YYEEEE. The CDR3 sequence is 18 residues long. In DNA, the CDR3 is TGTGCCAGCAGCCAACCGTTTCTAAGACAGGGGTCCCAAGAGACCCAGTACTTC. Its translation: CASSQPFLRQGSQETQYF.

This chain joins TRBV7-9 and TRBJ2-3; a weak D match, TRBD2 (6 bases). This CDR3 contains 17 residues. Trimming took off 6 bases at V and 0 bases at J, with 19 bases between the two ends. Germline lookup yields CDR1 SEHNR and CDR2 FQNEAQ (reference sequence). In DNA, the CDR3 is TGTGCCAGCAGAGACCGCGACGGGAGCGCTAGCACAGATACGCAGTATTTT. Amino acid sequence: CASRDRDGSASTDTQYF.

Concerning this clone: Mismatch with germline at one junction end may stem from a read error. The CDR3 protein is CASSLGPVTVGVF. CDR3 sequence (DNA): TGTGCCAGCAGCTTAGGCCCTGTTACAGTTGGCGTCTTC. The chain uses TRBV7-9 and TRBJ2-1; the D is unclear. In germline, CDR1 is SEHNR, CDR2 FQNEAQ (reference sequence). The CDR3 length is 13 residues.

In regard to this clone: Additional DNA sequences in this sample encode the identical CDR3. This sequence joins TRBV27 and TRBJ2-7, with 7 bases that match TRBD2. There are 14 residues in the CDR3. Germline CDR1 and CDR2: MNHEY and SMNVEV (reference sequence). Unmatched junction bases numbered 9, after V lost 6 bases and J lost 4 bases. The CDR3 coding sequence is TGTGCCAGCAGCTTGGGGGGGGTTGGATACGAGCAGTACTTC. Residues: CASSLGGVGYEQYF.

The gene calls are TRBV7-6 and TRBJ2-3; D not certain. Per germline, CDR1 SGHVS and CDR2 FNYEAQ. The germline V and J ends were trimmed by 1 base and 6 bases, with 17 bases remaining between them. CDR3 length: 16 residues. CDR3 sequence reads: CASSLGWSGLSDTQYF. In nucleotides, the CDR3 is TGTGCCAGCAGCTTAGGGTGGAGTGGGCTAAGTGATACGCAGTATTTT.

V usage is TRBV15 and J usage is TRBJ1-4; D is ambiguous. CDR1 and CDR2 (germline): LNHNV, YYDKDF (reference sequence). V lost 1 base and J 4 bases, leaving 13 bases between the germline ends. The CDR3 has 16 amino acids. The CDR3 loop reads CATSRVAGSHNEKLFF. CDR3 DNA sequence: TGTGCCACCAGCAGAGTGGCTGGGTCCCATAATGAAAAACTGTTTTTT.

The CDR3 nucleotides read TGCGCCAGCAGCCTACGGACGGCCGAGAGCTCTGGGGCCAACGTCCTGACTTTC. It encodes CASSLRTAESSGANVLTF. V is TRBV4-1 and J is TRBJ2-6; D ambiguous. Germline-derived CDR1 and CDR2 are MGHRA and YSYEKL. The V end was cut by 4 bases, the J end by 0 bases, with 16 bases between. This CDR3 is built from 18 residues.

The rearrangement joins TRBV7-3 to TRBJ2-2; D may be TRBD1 (6 bases). This CDR3 has 16 amino acids. V lost 2 bases and J 3 bases, leaving 13 bases between the germline ends. Per the germline V gene, CDR1 is SGHTA and CDR2 is FQGTGA. CDR3 sequence (DNA): TGTGCCAGCAGCTTAGGGGACACCCATGACACCGGGGAGCTGTTTTTT. It translates to CASSLGDTHDTGELFF.

The chain carries TRBV11-2 and TRBJ1-1; 7 bases align to TRBD1. V dropped 0 bases and J dropped 12; count of bases not matched to a gene: 10. CDR1 SGHAT and CDR2 FQNNGV come from the germline V gene. The CDR3 has 14 amino acids. The CDR3 DNA sequence: TGTGCCAGCAGCTTAGATCCCCAAGGGACAGTTCCTTTCTTT. Translating it yields CASSLDPQGTVPFF.

This clone has just one count. The J gene is TRBJ2-3, the V gene TRBV7-6; D is unresolved. This CDR3 is built from 15 residues. Germline V gives CDR1 SGHVS, CDR2 FNYEAQ. Trimming shortened V by 3 bases and J by 2 bases, and 12 bases separated the two germline ends. The CDR3 spells CASSFEAFNTDTQYF. The CDR3 nucleotides read TGTGCCAGCAGCTTCGAGGCGTTCAACACAGATACGCAGTATTTT.

This chain links TRBV18 with TRBJ2-3; no clear D. Germline loops: CDR1 KGHSH, CDR2 LQKENI. The CDR3 covers 15 residues. The germline V and J ends were trimmed by 5 bases and 4 bases, with 16 bases remaining between them. The CDR3 protein is CASSAVIRLADTQYF. The CDR3 coding sequence is TGTGCCAGCTCAGCAGTTATCAGGTTAGCAGATACGCAGTATTTT.